One T cell receptor beta chain is described in this entry. Combining a sample-barcoded 5' primer with a J-beta primer mix, a second PCR ran for roughly 7 to 12 cycles. Each cDNA was tagged by a template-switch adaptor containing 12 random nucleotides. A single record per CDR3 protein comes from TCRdb applying MiXCR to the 5' RACE reads. The table records 650,000 to 1,000,000 distinct CDR3 sequences, 35% to 40% of them present only once. These data come from a study of blood T cells in healthy people across ages. This CDR3 has 15 residues. V lost 0 bases to trimming and J lost 10 bases, with 19 bases between them. Germline V gene data show CDR1 as DFQATT and CDR2 as SNEGSKA (reference sequence).

This TCR came from a young man in good health. The sample comprised blood. The chain employs TRBV20-1 and TRBJ2-1; tentative D call: TRBD2 (5 bases). CDR3 bases: TGCAGTGCTAGAGATAGAGGGCCGAGCTCCTACGAGCAGTTCTTC. It codes for CSARDRGPSSYEQFF.